This paragraph reports one T cell receptor (beta chain). The clone's antigen remains unknown. Base qualities were left out, and no much larger clone turns up one base away. The sample is drawn from a study of PD-1 blockade in mismatch repair-deficient tumors (TCRdb year 2017). Notes on the research overall: The trial enrolled about 90 consecutive patients with roughly twelve mismatch repair-deficient cancer types between 2013 and September 2016, all previously treated and progressing. Tumor-associated T cell clones were tracked in the peripheral blood of patients responding to PD-1 blockade by deep sequencing of TCR CDR3 regions.

For every enrolled patient, mismatch repair deficiency was confirmed by either polymerase chain reaction or immunohistochemistry. A few patients who responded to pembrolizumab therapy underwent TCR sequencing. In the phase II trial, pembrolizumab PD-1 blockade was tested prospectively in advanced mismatch repair-deficient cancers, no matter which tissue of origin the cancers came from. Peripheral blood T cell samples were collected serially, before PD-1 blockade began and at several time points afterward. Blood sampling times were reported as weeks after the first pembrolizumab dose. The investigation overall reported the following: Rapid expansion after pembrolizumab followed by contraction, generally before radiologic responses, was shown by tumor-resident clones, which were often undetectable in blood before treatment.

There are 17 amino acids in the CDR3, from cysteine to phenylalanine inclusive. The CDR3 DNA has 51 bases and is translated from base 1. Relative to germline, V is missing 4 bases and J is missing 2 bases, with 9 bases of the junction outside any gene match. Library preparation used the immunoSEQ multiplex PCR assay. The immuneACCESS repertoire file appears here via TCRdb, limited to in-frame rearrangements. These files lack a portion of the clones; in checked studies, under half of the deficit traces to unresolved V genes, and the cause of the others is not known. The sample data list 100,000 to 150,000 clones, and 70% to 90% of these were observed just once. The ten most abundant clones make up approximately 15% of the sample.

The rearranged segments are TRBV5-3 and TRBJ2-7; 13 central bases correspond to TRBD2. TRBV5-3 is an ORF, with its function uncertain. The sequencing used peripheral blood, collected 44 weeks after starting pembrolizumab. The clonotype originates from an adult with mismatch repair-deficient cancer. The nucleotide sequence is TGTGCCAGAAGCCCGACTAGCGGGAGGTCGGCCCCCTACGAGCAGTACTTC. The resulting protein is CARSPTSGRSAPYEQYF.